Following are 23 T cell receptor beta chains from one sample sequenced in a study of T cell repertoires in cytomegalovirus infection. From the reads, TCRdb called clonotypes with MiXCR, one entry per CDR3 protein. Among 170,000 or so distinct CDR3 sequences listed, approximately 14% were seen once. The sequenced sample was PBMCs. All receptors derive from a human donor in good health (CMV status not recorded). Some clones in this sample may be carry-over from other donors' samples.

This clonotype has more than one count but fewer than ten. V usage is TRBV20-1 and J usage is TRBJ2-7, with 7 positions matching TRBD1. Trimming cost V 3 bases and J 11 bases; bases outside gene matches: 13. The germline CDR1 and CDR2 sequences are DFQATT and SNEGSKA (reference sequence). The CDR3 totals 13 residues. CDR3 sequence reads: CSASPGTAQSEYF. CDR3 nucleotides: TGCAGTGCTAGCCCGGGGACAGCCCAAAGTGAGTACTTC.

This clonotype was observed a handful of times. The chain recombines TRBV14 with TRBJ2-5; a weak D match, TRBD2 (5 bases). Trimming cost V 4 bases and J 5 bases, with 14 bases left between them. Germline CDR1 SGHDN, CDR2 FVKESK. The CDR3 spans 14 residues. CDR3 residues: CASSPSGVSETQYF. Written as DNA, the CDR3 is TGTGCCAGCAGCCCCTCCGGGGTTAGCGAGACCCAGTACTTC.

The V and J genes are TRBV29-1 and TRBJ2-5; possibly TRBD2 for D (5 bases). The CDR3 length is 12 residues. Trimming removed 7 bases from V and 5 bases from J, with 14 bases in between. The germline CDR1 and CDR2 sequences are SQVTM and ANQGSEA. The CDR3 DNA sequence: TGCAGCGCTGGTGGCGGGCGGGAGACCCAGTACTTC. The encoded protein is CSAGGGRETQYF. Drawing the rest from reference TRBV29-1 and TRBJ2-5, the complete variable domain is SAVISQKPSRDICQRGTSLTIQCQVDSQVTMMFWYRQQPGQSLTLIATANQGSEATYESGFVIDKFPISRPNLTFSTLTVSNMSPEDSSIYLCSAGGGRETQYFGPGTRLLVL.

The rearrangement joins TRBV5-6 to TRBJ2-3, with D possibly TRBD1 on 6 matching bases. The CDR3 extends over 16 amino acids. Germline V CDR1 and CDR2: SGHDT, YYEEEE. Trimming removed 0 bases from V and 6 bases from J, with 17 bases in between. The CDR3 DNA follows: TGTGCCAGCAGCTTGGGTACAGGGATGATGTGGGATACGCAGTATTTT. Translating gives CASSLGTGMMWDTQYF.

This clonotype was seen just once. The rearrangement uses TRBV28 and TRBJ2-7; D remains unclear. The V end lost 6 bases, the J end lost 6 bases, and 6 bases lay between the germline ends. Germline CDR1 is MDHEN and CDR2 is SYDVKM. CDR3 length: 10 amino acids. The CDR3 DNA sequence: TGTGCCAGCAGCCGGGTCGAGCAGTACTTC. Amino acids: CASSRVEQYF.

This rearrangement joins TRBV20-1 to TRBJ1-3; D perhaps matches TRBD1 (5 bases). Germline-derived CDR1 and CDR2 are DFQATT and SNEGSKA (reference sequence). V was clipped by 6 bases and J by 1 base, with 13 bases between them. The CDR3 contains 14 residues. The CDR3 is CSAPTGLSGNTIYF. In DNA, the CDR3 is TGCAGTGCCCCAACGGGACTGTCTGGAAACACCATATATTTT.

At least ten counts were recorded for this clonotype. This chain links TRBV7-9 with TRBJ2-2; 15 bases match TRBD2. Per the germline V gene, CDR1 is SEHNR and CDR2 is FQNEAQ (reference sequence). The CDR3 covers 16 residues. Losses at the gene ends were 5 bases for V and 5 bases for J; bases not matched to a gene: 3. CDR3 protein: CASSLGTSGRTGELFF. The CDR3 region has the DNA TGTGCCAGCAGCCTCGGGACTAGCGGGAGGACCGGGGAGCTGTTTTTT. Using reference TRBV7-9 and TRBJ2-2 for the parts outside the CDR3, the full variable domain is DTGVSQNPRHKITKRGQNVTFRCDPISEHNRLYWYRQTLGQGPEFLTYFQNEAQLEKSRLLSDRFSAERPKGSFSTLEIQRTEQGDSAMYLCASSLGTSGRTGELFFGEGSRLTVL.

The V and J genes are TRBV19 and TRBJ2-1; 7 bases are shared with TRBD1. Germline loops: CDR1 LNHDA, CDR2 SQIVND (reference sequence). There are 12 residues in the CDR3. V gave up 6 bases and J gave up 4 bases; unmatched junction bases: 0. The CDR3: CASRTGYNEQFF. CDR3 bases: TGTGCCAGTAGGACAGGGTACAATGAGCAGTTCTTC.

In DNA form, the CDR3 reads TGTGCCAGCAGCCTGGCCGACATAAGCCAAGAGACCCAGTACTTC. Translating it yields CASSLADISQETQYF. J is TRBJ2-5 and V is TRBV14; D is unresolved. Germline V gene sequence: CDR1 SGHDN, CDR2 FVKESK. The CDR3 has 15 residues. Between the trimmed V and J ends, which lost 4 bases and 1 base, there was a span of 13 bases.

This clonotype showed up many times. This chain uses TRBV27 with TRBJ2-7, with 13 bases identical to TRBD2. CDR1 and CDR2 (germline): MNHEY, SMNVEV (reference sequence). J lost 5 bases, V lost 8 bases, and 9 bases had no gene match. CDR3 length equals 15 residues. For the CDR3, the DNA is TGTGCCAGCCTAAAACTAGCGGGAGGGATCAACGAGCAGTACTTC. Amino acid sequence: CASLKLAGGINEQYF.

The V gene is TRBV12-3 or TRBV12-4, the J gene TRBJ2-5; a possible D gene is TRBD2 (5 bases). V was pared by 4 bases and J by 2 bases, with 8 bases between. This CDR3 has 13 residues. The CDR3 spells CASSSRDQETQYF. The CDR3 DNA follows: TGTGCCAGCAGTTCTCGGGATCAAGAGACCCAGTACTTC.

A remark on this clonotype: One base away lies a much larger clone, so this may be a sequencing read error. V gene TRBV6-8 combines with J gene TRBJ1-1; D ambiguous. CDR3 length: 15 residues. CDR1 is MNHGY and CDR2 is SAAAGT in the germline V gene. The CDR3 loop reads CASSYGRTAIPEALF. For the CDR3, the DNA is TGTGCCAGCAGTTACGGCAGGACGGCGATCCCTGAAGCTCTCTTT.

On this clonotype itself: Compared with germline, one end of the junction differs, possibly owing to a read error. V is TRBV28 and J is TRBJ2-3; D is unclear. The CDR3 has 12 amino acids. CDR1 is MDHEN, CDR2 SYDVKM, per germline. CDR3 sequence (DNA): TGTGCCAGCAGTTTAGGGAAAGAAGTTTCCAATTTT. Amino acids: CASSLGKEVSNF.

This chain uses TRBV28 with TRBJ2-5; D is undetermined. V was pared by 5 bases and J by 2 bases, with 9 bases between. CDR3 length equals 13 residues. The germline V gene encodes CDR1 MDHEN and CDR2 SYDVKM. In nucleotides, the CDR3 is TGTGCCAGCAGTCCCCTTGGACAAGAGACCCAGTACTTC. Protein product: CASSPLGQETQYF.

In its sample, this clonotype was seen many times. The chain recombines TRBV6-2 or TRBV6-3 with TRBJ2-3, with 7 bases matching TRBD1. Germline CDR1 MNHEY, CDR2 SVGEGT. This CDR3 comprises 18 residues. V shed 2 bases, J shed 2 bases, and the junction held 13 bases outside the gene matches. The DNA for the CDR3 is TGTGCCAGCAGTTACCAGCAAGGGGGCGTGAAGAACACAGATACGCAGTATTTT. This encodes CASSYQQGGVKNTDTQYF.

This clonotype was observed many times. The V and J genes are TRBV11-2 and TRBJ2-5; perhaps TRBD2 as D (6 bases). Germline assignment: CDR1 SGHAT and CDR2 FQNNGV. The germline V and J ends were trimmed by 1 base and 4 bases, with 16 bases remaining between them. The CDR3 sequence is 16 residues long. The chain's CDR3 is CASSLAQAGFGETQYF. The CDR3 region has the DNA TGTGCCAGCAGCTTAGCCCAGGCGGGGTTTGGAGAGACCCAGTACTTC.

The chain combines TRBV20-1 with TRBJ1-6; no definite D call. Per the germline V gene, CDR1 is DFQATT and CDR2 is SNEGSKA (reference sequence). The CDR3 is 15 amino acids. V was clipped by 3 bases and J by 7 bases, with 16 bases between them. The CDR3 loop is CSASARAGQNSPLHF. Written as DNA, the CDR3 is TGCAGTGCTAGCGCTCGGGCCGGTCAGAATTCACCCCTCCACTTT.

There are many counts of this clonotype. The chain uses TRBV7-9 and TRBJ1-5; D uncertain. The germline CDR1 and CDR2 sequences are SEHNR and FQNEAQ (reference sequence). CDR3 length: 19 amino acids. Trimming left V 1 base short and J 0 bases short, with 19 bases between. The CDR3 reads CASSLESARAFFSNQPQHF. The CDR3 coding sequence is TGTGCCAGCAGCTTAGAGTCGGCCAGAGCCTTTTTTAGCAATCAGCCCCAGCATTTT.

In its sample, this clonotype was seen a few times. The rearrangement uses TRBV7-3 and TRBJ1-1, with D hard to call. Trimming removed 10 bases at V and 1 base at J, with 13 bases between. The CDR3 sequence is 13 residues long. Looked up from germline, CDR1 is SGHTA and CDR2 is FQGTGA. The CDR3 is CATATARNTEAFF. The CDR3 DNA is TGTGCCACCGCGACCGCGCGGAACACTGAAGCTTTCTTT.

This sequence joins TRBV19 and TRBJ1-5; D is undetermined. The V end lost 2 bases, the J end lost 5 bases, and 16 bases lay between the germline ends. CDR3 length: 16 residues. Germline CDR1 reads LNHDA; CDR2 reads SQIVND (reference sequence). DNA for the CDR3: TGTGCCAGTAGTATACCCCTCGGAAAGGGTGATCAGCCCCAGCATTTT. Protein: CASSIPLGKGDQPQHF. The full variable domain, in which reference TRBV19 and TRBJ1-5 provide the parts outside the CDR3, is DGGITQSPKYLFRKEGQNVTLSCEQNLNHDAMYWYRQDPGQGLRLIYYSQIVNDFQKGDIAEGYSVSREKKESFPLTVTSAQKNPTAFYLCASSIPLGKGDQPQHFGDGTRLSIL.

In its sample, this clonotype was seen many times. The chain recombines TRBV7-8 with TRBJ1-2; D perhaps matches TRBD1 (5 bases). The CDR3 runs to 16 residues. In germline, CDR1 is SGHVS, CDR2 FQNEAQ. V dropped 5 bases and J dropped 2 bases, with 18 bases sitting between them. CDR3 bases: TGTGCCAGCAGCAGCCAGCCCAACAGGCCCAACTATGGCTACACCTTC. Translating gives CASSSQPNRPNYGYTF.

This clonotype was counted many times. The CDR3 reads CSVVGGQAPDTQYF. In DNA form, the CDR3 reads TGCAGCGTTGTAGGGGGACAAGCCCCAGATACGCAGTATTTT. This chain connects TRBV29-1 to TRBJ2-3, with D possibly matching TRBD1 (6 bases). V lost 4 bases and J 4 bases, leaving 15 bases between the germline ends. The CDR3 spans 14 residues. CDR1 SQVTM and CDR2 ANQGSEA come from the germline V gene.

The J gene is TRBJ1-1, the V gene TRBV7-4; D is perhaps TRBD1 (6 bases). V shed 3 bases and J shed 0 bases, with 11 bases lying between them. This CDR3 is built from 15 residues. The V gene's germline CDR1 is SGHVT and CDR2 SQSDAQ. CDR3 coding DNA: TGTGCCAGCAGCTTGTACAGGGCTATGAACACTGAAGCTTTCTTT. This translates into CASSLYRAMNTEAFF.